The rows below give T cell receptor beta chains drawn from one sample of a study of shared clonotypes between healthy human individuals. TCRdb's table, derived via immunoSEQ multiplex PCR, lists solely in-frame clones and lacks some. Here the sample spans some 1.5 million clones, under 99% being singletons. Sequencing input: naive CD4+ T cells sorted from blood. Receptors originate from a man aged 25 to 40 in good health. CDR3s include the opening cysteine and the closing phenylalanine or tryptophan. Fields, in order: V gene, clone size, J gene, D gene, CDR3 protein, CDR3 DNA. D genes are given only for firm matches. Clone size appears in some rows only: once, few, many, or a class for an expanded clone.

V: TRBV9
size: NA
J: TRBJ1-2
D: NA
CDR3: CASSVASGTWEANYGYTF
DNA: TGTGCCAGCAGCGTAGCTTCGGGAACTTGGGAGGCTAACTATGGCTACACCTTC

V: TRBV6-5
size: NA
J: TRBJ1-5
D: NA
CDR3: CASSSVRGGNQPQHF
DNA: TGTGCCAGCAGTTCGGTAAGGGGCGGCAATCAGCCCCAGCATTTT

V: TRBV5-4
size: NA
J: TRBJ2-1
D: TRBD1
CDR3: CASSLQGAFNEQFF
DNA: TGTGCCAGCAGCTTGCAGGGGGCGTTTAATGAGCAGTTCTTC

V: TRBV28
size: NA
J: TRBJ1-4
D: NA
CDR3: CASSLMQTEKLFF
DNA: TGTGCCAGCAGTTTGATGCAAACAGAAAAACTGTTTTTT

V: TRBV29-1
size: NA
J: TRBJ1-2
D: TRBD1
CDR3: CSVEDRGKNYGYTF
DNA: TGCAGCGTCGAAGACAGGGGGAAAAACTATGGCTACACCTTC

V: TRBV9
size: NA
J: TRBJ2-2
D: TRBD1
CDR3: CASSAGQGDTGELFF
DNA: TGTGCCAGCAGCGCCGGACAGGGGGACACCGGGGAGCTGTTTTTT

V: TRBV10-3
size: NA
J: TRBJ1-4
D: TRBD1
CDR3: CAISDQSGQGGNEKLFF
DNA: TGTGCCATCAGTGACCAATCTGGACAGGGCGGTAATGAAAAACTGTTTTTT

V: TRBV9
size: NA
J: TRBJ2-2
D: NA
CDR3: CASSVGFDTGELFF
DNA: TGTGCCAGCAGCGTAGGGTTCGACACCGGGGAGCTGTTTTTT

V: TRBV9
size: NA
J: TRBJ2-7
D: TRBD2
CDR3: CASSVGTSGYEQYF
DNA: TGTGCCAGCAGCGTAGGAACTAGCGGTTACGAGCAGTACTTC

V: TRBV6-1
size: NA
J: TRBJ1-5
D: NA
CDR3: CASSGTGFGQPQHF
DNA: TGTGCCAGCAGTGGAACAGGGTTTGGTCAGCCCCAGCATTTT

V: TRBV6-6
size: NA
J: TRBJ2-5
D: TRBD1
CDR3: CASRQTKTGPETQYF
DNA: TGTGCCAGCAGACAAACTAAGACAGGGCCGGAGACCCAGTACTTC

V: TRBV19
size: once
J: TRBJ2-7
D: NA
CDR3: CASSIVPGGGYEQYF
DNA: TGTGCCAGTAGTATTGTTCCAGGGGGAGGTTACGAGCAGTACTTC

V: TRBV11-2
size: NA
J: TRBJ2-7
D: TRBD2
CDR3: CASSSRLANEQYF
DNA: TGTGCCAGCAGCTCACGACTAGCGAACGAGCAGTACTTC

V: TRBV27
size: NA
J: TRBJ2-7
D: NA
CDR3: CASSVTGPPYEQYF
DNA: TGTGCCAGCAGTGTCACGGGACCCCCCTACGAGCAGTACTTC

V: TRBV7-2
size: NA
J: TRBJ2-7
D: TRBD1
CDR3: CASSTQTGFREQYF
DNA: TGTGCCAGCAGCACCCAGACAGGGTTTAGGGAGCAGTACTTC

V: TRBV9
size: once
J: TRBJ2-5
D: NA
CDR3: CASSVVGGETQYF
DNA: TGTGCCAGCAGCGTAGTAGGAGGAGAGACCCAGTACTTC

V: TRBV19
size: NA
J: TRBJ1-1
D: NA
CDR3: CASKVSGNTEAFF
DNA: TGTGCCAGTAAAGTTTCAGGGAACACTGAAGCTTTCTTT

V: TRBV7-2
size: once
J: TRBJ1-5
D: TRBD1
CDR3: CASSDRVGNQPQHF
DNA: TGTGCCAGCAGCGACAGGGTTGGAAATCAGCCCCAGCATTTT

V: TRBV6-1
size: NA
J: TRBJ2-7
D: NA
CDR3: CASSGELYEQYF
DNA: TGTGCCAGCAGTGGGGAGCTCTACGAGCAGTACTTC

V: TRBV11-2
size: once
J: TRBJ2-7
D: TRBD2
CDR3: CASSLASTSGSPYEQYF
DNA: TGTGCCAGCAGCTTAGCGTCGACTAGCGGGAGCCCCTACGAGCAGTACTTC

V: TRBV11-3
size: NA
J: TRBJ2-7
D: NA
CDR3: CASSLGYSYEQYF
DNA: TGTGCCAGCAGCTTAGGATACTCCTACGAGCAGTACTTC

V: TRBV5-4
size: NA
J: TRBJ1-3
D: NA
CDR3: CASSLGGVSGNTIYF
DNA: TGTGCCAGCAGCCTTGGCGGGGTCTCTGGAAACACCATATATTTT

V: TRBV5-1
size: NA
J: TRBJ2-5
D: NA
CDR3: CASSLTALQETQYF
DNA: TGCGCCAGCAGCTTAACAGCGTTACAAGAGACCCAGTACTTC

V: TRBV13
size: NA
J: TRBJ1-2
D: NA
CDR3: CASSLGGRALYGYTF
DNA: TGTGCCAGCAGCTTAGGCGGCAGGGCCTTATATGGCTACACCTTC

V: TRBV28
size: NA
J: TRBJ2-7
D: NA
CDR3: CASSSGQRPYEQYF
DNA: TGTGCCAGCAGTTCCGGACAGAGACCCTACGAGCAGTACTTC

V: TRBV20-1
size: once
J: TRBJ2-1
D: NA
CDR3: CSASRLNEQFF
DNA: TGCAGTGCTAGCAGACTGAATGAGCAGTTCTTC

V: TRBV9
size: NA
J: TRBJ1-2
D: NA
CDR3: CASSVGRGIRYGYTF
DNA: TGTGCCAGCAGCGTAGGTCGCGGAATACGCTATGGCTACACCTTC

V: TRBV9
size: NA
J: TRBJ2-2
D: NA
CDR3: CASSVDYAAGELFF
DNA: TGTGCCAGCAGCGTAGACTACGCGGCCGGGGAGCTGTTTTTT

V: TRBV7-9
size: once
J: TRBJ2-5
D: NA
CDR3: CASSTSQGSEETQYF
DNA: TGTGCCAGCAGCACATCACAGGGTTCGGAAGAGACCCAGTACTTC

V: TRBV10-3
size: NA
J: TRBJ1-1
D: TRBD1
CDR3: CAIRSGQDFEAFF
DNA: TGTGCCATCAGATCGGGACAGGATTTTGAAGCTTTCTTT

V: TRBV28
size: NA
J: TRBJ2-7
D: TRBD1
CDR3: CASTLQGARYEQYF
DNA: TGTGCCAGCACTTTACAGGGGGCGAGGTACGAGCAGTACTTC

V: TRBV11-2
size: NA
J: TRBJ2-5
D: TRBD2
CDR3: CASSLVSGREETQYF
DNA: TGTGCCAGCAGCTTAGTTAGCGGGAGAGAAGAGACCCAGTACTTC

V: TRBV28
size: NA
J: TRBJ1-5
D: TRBD1
CDR3: CASSLWGQSYQPQHF
DNA: TGTGCCAGCAGTTTATGGGGACAGAGTTATCAGCCCCAGCATTTT

V: TRBV5-5
size: NA
J: TRBJ2-7
D: TRBD1
CDR3: CASSTGQGIYEQYF
DNA: TGTGCCAGCAGCACGGGACAGGGGATTTACGAGCAGTACTTC

V: TRBV7-9
size: NA
J: TRBJ2-7
D: TRBD2
CDR3: CASSLALAGVRYEQYF
DNA: TGTGCCAGCAGCTTAGCGCTAGCGGGAGTCCGCTACGAGCAGTACTTC

V: TRBV2
size: NA
J: TRBJ2-3
D: TRBD2
CDR3: CASRAGTSGRVTDTQYF
DNA: TGTGCCAGCAGGGCAGGGACTAGCGGGAGGGTCACAGATACGCAGTATTTT

V: TRBV7-3
size: NA
J: TRBJ2-7
D: NA
CDR3: CASSKDGSYEQYF
DNA: TGTGCCAGCAGCAAAGACGGTTCCTACGAGCAGTACTTC

V: TRBV5-1
size: NA
J: TRBJ2-7
D: NA
CDR3: CASSLEAGSSYEQYF
DNA: TGCGCCAGCAGCTTGGAGGCGGGAAGCTCCTACGAGCAGTACTTC

V: TRBV18
size: NA
J: TRBJ2-2
D: NA
CDR3: CASSPPSSTGELFF
DNA: TGTGCCAGCTCACCACCGAGTAGCACCGGGGAGCTGTTTTTT